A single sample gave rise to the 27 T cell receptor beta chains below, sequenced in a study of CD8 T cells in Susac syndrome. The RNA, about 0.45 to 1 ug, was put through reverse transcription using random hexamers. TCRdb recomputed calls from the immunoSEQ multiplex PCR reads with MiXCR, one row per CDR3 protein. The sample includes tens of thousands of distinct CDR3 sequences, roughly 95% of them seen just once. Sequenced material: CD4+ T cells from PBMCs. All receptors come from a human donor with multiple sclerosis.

The CDR3 coding sequence is TGTGCCAGCAGCTCCCCCCGGGGGGGGGTTCATGGCTACACCTTC. The encoded protein is CASSSPRGGVHGYTF. The rearrangement uses TRBV7-2 and TRBJ1-2; weak D call: TRBD1 (5 bases). The CDR3 is made up of 15 amino acids. Germline V gene data show CDR1 as SGHTA and CDR2 as FQGNSA. V was clipped by 4 bases and J by 6 bases, with 18 bases between them. Complete variable domain (other parts from reference TRBV7-2 and TRBJ1-2): GAGVSQSPSNKVTEKGKDVELRCDPISGHTALYWYRQSLGQGLEFLIYFQGNSAPDKSGLPSDRFSAERTGGSVSTLTIQRTQQEDSAVYLCASSSPRGGVHGYTFGSGTRLTVV.

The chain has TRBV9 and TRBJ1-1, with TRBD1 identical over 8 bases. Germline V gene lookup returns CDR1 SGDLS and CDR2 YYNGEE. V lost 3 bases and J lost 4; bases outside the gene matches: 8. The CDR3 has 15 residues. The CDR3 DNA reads TGTGCCAGCAGCGCTAGGACAGGGCGGGGCACTGAAGCTTTCTTT. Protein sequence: CASSARTGRGTEAFF.

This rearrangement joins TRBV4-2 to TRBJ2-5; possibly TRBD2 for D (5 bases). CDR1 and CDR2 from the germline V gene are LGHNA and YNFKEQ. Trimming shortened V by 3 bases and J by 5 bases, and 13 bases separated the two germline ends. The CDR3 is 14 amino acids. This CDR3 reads CASSQSRVAETQYF. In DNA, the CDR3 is TGTGCCAGCAGCCAGTCGCGGGTGGCGGAGACCCAGTACTTC.

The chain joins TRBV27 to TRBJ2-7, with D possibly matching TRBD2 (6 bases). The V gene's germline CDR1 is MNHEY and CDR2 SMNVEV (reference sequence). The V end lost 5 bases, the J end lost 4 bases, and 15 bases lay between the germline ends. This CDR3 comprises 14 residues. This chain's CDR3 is CASSPGTEGYEQYF. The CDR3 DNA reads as TGTGCCAGCAGTCCCGGGACGGAGGGATACGAGCAGTACTTC.

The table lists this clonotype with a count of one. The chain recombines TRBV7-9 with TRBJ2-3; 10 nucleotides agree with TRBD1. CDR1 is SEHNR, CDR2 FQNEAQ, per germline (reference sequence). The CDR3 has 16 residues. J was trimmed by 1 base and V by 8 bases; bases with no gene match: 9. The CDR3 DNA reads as TGTGCCAGCGATTACGACAGGGGGCTCGGCACAGATACGCAGTATTTT. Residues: CASDYDRGLGTDTQYF. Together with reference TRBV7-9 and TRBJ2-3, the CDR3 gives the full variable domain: DTGVSQNPRHKITKRGQNVTFRCDPISEHNRLYWYRQTLGQGPEFLTYFQNEAQLEKSRLLSDRFSAERPKGSFSTLEIQRTEQGDSAMYLCASDYDRGLGTDTQYFGPGTRLTVL.

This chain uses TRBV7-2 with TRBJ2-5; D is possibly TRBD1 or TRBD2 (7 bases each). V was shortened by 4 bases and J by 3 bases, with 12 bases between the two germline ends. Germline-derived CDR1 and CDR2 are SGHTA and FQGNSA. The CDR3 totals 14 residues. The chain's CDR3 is CASSSQGGKETQYF. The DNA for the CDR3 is TGTGCCAGCAGCTCCCAGGGGGGGAAAGAGACCCAGTACTTC.

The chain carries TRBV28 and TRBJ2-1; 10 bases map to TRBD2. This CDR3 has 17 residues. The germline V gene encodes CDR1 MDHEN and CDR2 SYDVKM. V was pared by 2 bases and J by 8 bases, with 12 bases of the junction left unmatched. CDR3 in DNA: TGTGCCAGCAGTTTAGGTTCTCTGAGCGGGGGGGCCTATGAGCAGTTCTTC. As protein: CASSLGSLSGGAYEQFF.

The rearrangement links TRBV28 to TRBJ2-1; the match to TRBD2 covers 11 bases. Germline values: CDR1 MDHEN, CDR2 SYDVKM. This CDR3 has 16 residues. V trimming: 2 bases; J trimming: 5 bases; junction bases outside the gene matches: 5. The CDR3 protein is CASSLPLAGGHNEQFF. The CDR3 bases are TGTGCCAGCAGTTTACCCCTAGCGGGGGGCCACAATGAGCAGTTCTTC.

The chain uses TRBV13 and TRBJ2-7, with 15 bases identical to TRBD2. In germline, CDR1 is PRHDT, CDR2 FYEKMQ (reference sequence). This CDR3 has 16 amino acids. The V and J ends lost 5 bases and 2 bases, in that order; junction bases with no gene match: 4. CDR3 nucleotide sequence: TGTGCCAGCAGCCTTGGGACTAGCGGGGGGCCCTACGAGCAGTACTTC. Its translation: CASSLGTSGGPYEQYF.

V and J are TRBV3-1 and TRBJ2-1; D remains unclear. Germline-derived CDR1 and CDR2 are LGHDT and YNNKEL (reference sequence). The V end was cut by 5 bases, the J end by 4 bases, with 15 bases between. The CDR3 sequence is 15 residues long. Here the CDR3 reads CASSSRTGLYNEQFF. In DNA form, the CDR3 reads TGTGCCAGCAGCTCCCGGACGGGCCTATACAATGAGCAGTTCTTC.

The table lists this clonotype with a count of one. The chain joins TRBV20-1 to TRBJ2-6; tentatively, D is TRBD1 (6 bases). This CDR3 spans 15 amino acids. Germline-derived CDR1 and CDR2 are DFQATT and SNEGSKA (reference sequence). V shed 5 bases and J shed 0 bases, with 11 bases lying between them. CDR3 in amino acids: CSAPDRDSGANVLTF. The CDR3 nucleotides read TGCAGTGCTCCGGACAGAGACTCTGGGGCCAACGTCCTGACTTTC.

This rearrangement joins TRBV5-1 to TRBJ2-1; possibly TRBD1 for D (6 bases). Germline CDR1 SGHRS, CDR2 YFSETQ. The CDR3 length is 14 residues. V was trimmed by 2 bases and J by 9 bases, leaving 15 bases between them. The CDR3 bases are TGCGCCAGCAGCTTAGGACTCGAAGGGGGTGAGCAGTTCTTC. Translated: CASSLGLEGGEQFF.

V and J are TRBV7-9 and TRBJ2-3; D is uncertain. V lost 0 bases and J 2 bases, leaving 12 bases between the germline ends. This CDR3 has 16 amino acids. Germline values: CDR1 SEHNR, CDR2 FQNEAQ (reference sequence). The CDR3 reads CASSLATVQATDTQYF. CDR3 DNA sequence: TGTGCCAGCAGCTTAGCAACGGTGCAGGCCACAGATACGCAGTATTTT.

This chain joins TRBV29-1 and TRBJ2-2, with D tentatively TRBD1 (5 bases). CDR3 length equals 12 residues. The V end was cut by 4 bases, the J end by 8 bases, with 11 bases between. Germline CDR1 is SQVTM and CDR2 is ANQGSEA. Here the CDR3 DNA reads TGCAGCGTTGGGACAAGCCCGGGGGAGCTGTTTTTT. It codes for CSVGTSPGELFF.

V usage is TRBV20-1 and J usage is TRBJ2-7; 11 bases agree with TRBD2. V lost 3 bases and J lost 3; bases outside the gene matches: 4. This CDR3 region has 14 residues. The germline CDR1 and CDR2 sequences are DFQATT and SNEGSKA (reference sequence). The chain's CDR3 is CSASSSGGFYEQYF. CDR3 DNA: TGCAGTGCTAGCTCTAGCGGGGGGTTCTACGAGCAGTACTTC.

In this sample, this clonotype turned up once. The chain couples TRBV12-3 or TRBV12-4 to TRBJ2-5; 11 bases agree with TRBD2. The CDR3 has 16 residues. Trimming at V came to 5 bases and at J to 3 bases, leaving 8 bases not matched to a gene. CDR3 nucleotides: TGTGCCAGCAGTCCCTTAGCGGGGGGGCAGGAAGAGACCCAGTACTTC. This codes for CASSPLAGGQEETQYF.

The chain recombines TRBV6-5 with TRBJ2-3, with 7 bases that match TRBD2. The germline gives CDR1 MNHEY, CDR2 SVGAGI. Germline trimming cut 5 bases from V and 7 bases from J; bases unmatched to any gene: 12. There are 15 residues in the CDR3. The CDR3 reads CASSLIPGTTHTQYF. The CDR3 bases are TGTGCCAGCAGTCTAATCCCAGGGACTACTCATACGCAGTATTTT.

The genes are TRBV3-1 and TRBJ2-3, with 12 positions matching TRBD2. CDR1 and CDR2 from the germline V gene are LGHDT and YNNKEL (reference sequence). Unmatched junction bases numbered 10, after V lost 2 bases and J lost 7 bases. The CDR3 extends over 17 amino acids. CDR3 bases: TGTGCCAGCAGCCAACCACTAGCGGGGGGCCTATGGAATACGCAGTATTTT. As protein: CASSQPLAGGLWNTQYF.

The CDR3 sequence is CASSLALGVYEQYF. For the CDR3, the DNA is TGCGCCAGCAGCTTGGCCCTTGGGGTCTACGAGCAGTACTTC. The rearrangement joins TRBV5-1 to TRBJ2-7; D unclear. Germline CDR1 is SGHRS and CDR2 is YFSETQ. V lost 0 bases and J lost 3, with 10 bases in between. This CDR3 has 14 amino acids.

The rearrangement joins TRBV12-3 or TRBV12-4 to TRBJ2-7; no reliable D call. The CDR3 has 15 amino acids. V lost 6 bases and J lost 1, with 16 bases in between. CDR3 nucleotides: TGTGCCAGCAGCCCGGCAGGACGGCAATCCTACGAGCAGTACTTC. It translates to CASSPAGRQSYEQYF.

Here the CDR3 reads CASTSGPYNEQFF. The CDR3 DNA is TGTGCCAGCACTAGCGGCCCCTACAATGAGCAGTTCTTC. The chain recombines TRBV2 with TRBJ2-1, with TRBD2 matching 7 bases. Germline loops: CDR1 SNHLY, CDR2 FYNNEI. The CDR3 loop spans 13 amino acids. The J segment lost 2 bases and the V segment lost 7 bases, leaving 2 bases of the junction unmatched.

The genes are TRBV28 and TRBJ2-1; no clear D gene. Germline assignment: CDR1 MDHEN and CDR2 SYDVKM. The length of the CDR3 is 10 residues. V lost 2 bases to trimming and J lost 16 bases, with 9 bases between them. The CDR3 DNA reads TGTGCCAGCAGTTTAAAAGGCTTTTTCTTC. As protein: CASSLKGFFF.

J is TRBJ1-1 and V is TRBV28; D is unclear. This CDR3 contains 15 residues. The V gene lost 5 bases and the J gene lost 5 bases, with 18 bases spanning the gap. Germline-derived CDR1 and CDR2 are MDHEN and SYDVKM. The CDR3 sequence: CASSLLDGMGTEAFF. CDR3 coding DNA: TGTGCCAGCAGTCTACTCGATGGAATGGGTACTGAAGCTTTCTTT.

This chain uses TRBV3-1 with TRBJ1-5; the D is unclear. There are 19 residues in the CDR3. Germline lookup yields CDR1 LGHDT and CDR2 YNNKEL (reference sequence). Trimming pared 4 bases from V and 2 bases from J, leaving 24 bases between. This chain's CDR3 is CASSPQVPRAGVGNQPQHF. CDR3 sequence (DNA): TGTGCCAGCAGCCCCCAAGTTCCTAGGGCTGGGGTGGGCAATCAGCCCCAGCATTTT.

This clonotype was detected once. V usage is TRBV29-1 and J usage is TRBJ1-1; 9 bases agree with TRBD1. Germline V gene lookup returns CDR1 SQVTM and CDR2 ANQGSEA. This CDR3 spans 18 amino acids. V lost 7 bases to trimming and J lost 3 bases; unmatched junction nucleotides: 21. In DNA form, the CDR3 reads TGCAGCGCCCGAGGACAGGGGAAGCGGGGTCAAATCGACACTGAAGCTTTCTTT. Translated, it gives CSARGQGKRGQIDTEAFF.

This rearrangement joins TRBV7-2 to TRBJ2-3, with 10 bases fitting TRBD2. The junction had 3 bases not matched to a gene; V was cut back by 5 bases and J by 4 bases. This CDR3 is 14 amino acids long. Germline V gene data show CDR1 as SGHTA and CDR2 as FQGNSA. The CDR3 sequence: CASSMTSGSDTQYF. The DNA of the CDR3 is TGTGCCAGCAGCATGACTAGCGGGTCAGATACGCAGTATTTT.

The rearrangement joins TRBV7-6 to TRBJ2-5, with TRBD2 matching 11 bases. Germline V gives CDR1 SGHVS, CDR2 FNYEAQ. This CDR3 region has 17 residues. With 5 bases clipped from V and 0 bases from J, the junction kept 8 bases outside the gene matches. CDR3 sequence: CASSPRLAGSYQETQYF. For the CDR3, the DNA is TGTGCCAGCAGCCCACGACTAGCGGGGAGTTACCAAGAGACCCAGTACTTC.